This T cell receptor beta chain was observed in a study of blood T cell repertoires in COVID-19. Clones were sequenced by immunoSEQ multiplex PCR, and TCRdb holds only the in-frame ones, with some missing. The table has about 370,000 clones, 80% to 90% seen once. Cohorts were determined from participant-reported clinical history. Germline-derived CDR1 and CDR2 are MNHEY and SMNVEV (reference sequence). The CDR3 has 15 amino acids. Trimming cost V 9 bases and J 0 bases; bases outside gene matches: 4. This receptor was obtained from a man between 18 and 29 years old who had recovered from COVID-19. The chain uses TRBV27 and TRBJ2-1, with TRBD2 matching 11 bases. What was sequenced was PBMCs or T cells enriched from blood (not recorded which). CDR3 region: CARSTSGISYNEQFF. For the CDR3, the DNA is TGTGCCAGGTCGACTAGCGGGATCTCCTACAATGAGCAGTTCTTC.